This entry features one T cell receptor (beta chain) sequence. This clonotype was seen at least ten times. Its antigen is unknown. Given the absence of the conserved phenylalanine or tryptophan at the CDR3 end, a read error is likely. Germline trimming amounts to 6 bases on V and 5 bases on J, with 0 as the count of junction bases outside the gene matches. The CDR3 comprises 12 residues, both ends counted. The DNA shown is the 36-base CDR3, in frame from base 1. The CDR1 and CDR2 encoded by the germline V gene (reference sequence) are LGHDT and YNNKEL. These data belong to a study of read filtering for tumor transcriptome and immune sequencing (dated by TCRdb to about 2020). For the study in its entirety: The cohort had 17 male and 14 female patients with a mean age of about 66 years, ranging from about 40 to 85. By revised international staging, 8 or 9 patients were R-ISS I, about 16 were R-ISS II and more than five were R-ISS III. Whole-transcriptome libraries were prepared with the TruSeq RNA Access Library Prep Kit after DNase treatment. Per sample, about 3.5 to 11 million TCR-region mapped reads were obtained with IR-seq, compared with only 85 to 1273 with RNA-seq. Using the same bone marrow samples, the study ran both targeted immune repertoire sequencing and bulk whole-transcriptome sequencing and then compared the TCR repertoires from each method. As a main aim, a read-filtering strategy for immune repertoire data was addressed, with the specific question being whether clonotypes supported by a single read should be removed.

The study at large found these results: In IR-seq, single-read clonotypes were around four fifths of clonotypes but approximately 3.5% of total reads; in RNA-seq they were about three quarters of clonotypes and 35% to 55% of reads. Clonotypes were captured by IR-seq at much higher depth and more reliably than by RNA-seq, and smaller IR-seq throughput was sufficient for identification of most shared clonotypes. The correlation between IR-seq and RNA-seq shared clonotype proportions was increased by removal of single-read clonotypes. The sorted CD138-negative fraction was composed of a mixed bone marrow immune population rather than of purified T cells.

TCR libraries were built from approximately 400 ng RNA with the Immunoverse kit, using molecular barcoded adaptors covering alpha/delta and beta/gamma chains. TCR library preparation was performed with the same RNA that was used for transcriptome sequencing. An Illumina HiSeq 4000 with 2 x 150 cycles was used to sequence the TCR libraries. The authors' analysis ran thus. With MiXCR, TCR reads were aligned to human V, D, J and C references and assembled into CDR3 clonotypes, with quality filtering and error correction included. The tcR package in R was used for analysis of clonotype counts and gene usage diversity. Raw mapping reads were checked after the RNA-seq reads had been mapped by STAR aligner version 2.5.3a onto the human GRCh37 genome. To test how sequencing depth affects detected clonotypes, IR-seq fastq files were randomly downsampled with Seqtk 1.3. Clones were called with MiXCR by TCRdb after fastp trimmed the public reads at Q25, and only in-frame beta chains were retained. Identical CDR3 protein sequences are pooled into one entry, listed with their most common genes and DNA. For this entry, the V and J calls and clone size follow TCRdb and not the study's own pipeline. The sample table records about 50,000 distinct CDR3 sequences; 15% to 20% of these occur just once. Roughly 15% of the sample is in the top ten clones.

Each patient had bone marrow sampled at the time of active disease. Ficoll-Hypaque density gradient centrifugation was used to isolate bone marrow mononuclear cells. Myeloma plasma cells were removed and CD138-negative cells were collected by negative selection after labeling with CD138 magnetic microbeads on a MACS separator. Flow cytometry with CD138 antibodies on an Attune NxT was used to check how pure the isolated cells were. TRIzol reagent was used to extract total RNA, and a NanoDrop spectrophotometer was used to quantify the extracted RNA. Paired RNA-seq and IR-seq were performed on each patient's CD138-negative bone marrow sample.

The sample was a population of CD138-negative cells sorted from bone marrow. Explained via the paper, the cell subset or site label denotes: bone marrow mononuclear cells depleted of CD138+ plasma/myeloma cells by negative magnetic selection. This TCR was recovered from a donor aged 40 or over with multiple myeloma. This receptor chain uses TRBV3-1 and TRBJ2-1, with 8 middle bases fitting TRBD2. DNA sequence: TGTGCCAGCAGACTAGCGGACAATGAGCAGTTCCTC. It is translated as CASRLADNEQFL.